A selection of T cell receptor beta chains follows, all from one sample in a study of T cell responses to AZD1222 COVID-19 vaccine. The data were produced by immunoSEQ multiplex PCR, yet TCRdb's version contains in-frame clones alone and is incomplete. Among approximately 91,000 clones listed, roughly 90% were seen once. The sample in question was peripheral blood, obtained on day 0 of AZD1222 vaccination. These receptors were obtained from an adult in good health. Both conserved end residues are part of each CDR3. The D gene is left open where the match is weak. The listing skips clone size in some rows; elsewhere it reads once, few, many or a size class.

V: TRBV6-5
size: .
D: .
J: TRBJ1-6
CDR3: CASSFRTENSPLHF
DNA: TGTGCCAGCAGTTTTCGGACAGAGAATTCACCCCTCCACTTT

V: TRBV19
size: .
D: TRBD1
J: TRBJ1-5
CDR3: CASNGDSLNQPQHF
DNA: TGTGCCAGCAACGGGGACAGCCTGAATCAGCCCCAGCATTTT

V: TRBV5-4
size: once
D: .
J: TRBJ2-3
CDR3: CASSSMADTQYF
DNA: TGTGCCAGCAGCTCTATGGCAGATACGCAGTATTTT

V: TRBV19
size: .
D: .
J: TRBJ1-6
CDR3: CASSTRTSPSLNSPLHF
DNA: TGTGCCAGTAGTACAAGGACCAGCCCCTCTTTGAATTCACCCCTCCACTTT

V: TRBV5-1
size: .
D: .
J: TRBJ1-1
CDR3: CASGRGAATEAFF
DNA: TGCGCCAGCGGTCGGGGGGCTGCTACTGAAGCTTTCTTT

V: TRBV28
size: .
D: TRBD1
J: TRBJ1-1
CDR3: CASSTPGGAYLTEAFF
DNA: TGTGCCAGCAGCACCCCAGGGGGCGCATATCTGACTGAAGCTTTCTTT

V: TRBV3-1/TRBV3-2
size: .
D: TRBD1
J: TRBJ1-2
CDR3: CASSQAGQGVGYGYTF
DNA: TGTGCCAGCAGCCAAGCGGGACAGGGGGTAGGGTATGGCTACACCTTC

V: TRBV7-8
size: .
D: .
J: TRBJ1-5
CDR3: CASSLDGAYSNQPQHF
DNA: TGTGCCAGCAGCTTAGACGGTGCATATAGCAATCAGCCCCAGCATTTT

V: TRBV5-1
size: .
D: .
J: TRBJ2-4
CDR3: CASSLGLAKNIQYF
DNA: TGCGCCAGCAGCTTGGGACTAGCCAAAAACATTCAGTACTTC

V: TRBV18
size: .
D: .
J: TRBJ1-6
CDR3: CASSLKRDLERHSPLHF
DNA: TGTGCCAGCTCCCTAAAAAGGGACCTCGAAAGGCATTCACCCCTCCACTTT

V: TRBV10-3
size: .
D: TRBD2
J: TRBJ2-5
CDR3: CAISDSSGGAMETQYF
DNA: TGTGCCATCAGTGATTCTAGCGGGGGGGCCATGGAGACCCAGTACTTC

V: TRBV10-3
size: .
D: .
J: TRBJ1-2
CDR3: CATKVGYGYTF
DNA: TGTGCCACAAAGGTCGGCTATGGCTACACCTTC

V: TRBV5-1
size: once
D: .
J: TRBJ2-2
CDR3: CASSLEQRNTGELFF
DNA: TGCGCCAGCAGCTTGGAACAGAGGAACACCGGGGAGCTGTTTTTT

V: TRBV28
size: .
D: TRBD1
J: TRBJ1-2
CDR3: CASSRTRTGSLGYTF
DNA: TGTGCCAGCAGCAGAACCAGGACAGGGAGCCTAGGCTACACCTTC

V: TRBV19
size: .
D: .
J: TRBJ2-5
CDR3: CASSISGDPPSQYF
DNA: TGTGCCAGTAGTATCTCAGGGGACCCCCCCAGCCAGTACTTC

V: TRBV27
size: .
D: TRBD1
J: TRBJ1-3
CDR3: CASSSSQGYPVSGNTIYF
DNA: TGTGCCAGCAGTTCCTCACAGGGGTACCCTGTCTCTGGAAACACCATATATTTT

V: TRBV4-2
size: .
D: .
J: TRBJ2-2
CDR3: CASSQTGSGARELFF
DNA: TGTGCCAGCAGCCAAACTGGGAGCGGCGCGCGGGAGCTGTTTTTT

V: TRBV5-1
size: .
D: TRBD1
J: TRBJ2-5
CDR3: CASSFGQGAQETQYF
DNA: TGCGCCAGCAGCTTCGGACAGGGGGCCCAAGAGACCCAGTACTTC

V: TRBV5-1
size: .
D: .
J: TRBJ1-4
CDR3: CASSLEGRTNEKLFF
DNA: TGCGCCAGCAGCTTGGAGGGTAGAACTAATGAAAAACTGTTTTTT

V: TRBV4-1
size: once
D: .
J: TRBJ2-4
CDR3: CASSQERGSLNIQYF
DNA: TGCGCCAGCAGCCAAGAACGGGGCAGCCTAAACATTCAGTACTTC

V: TRBV4-1
size: .
D: TRBD1
J: TRBJ2-7
CDR3: CASSQAGQGFKSYEQYF
DNA: TGCGCCAGCAGCCAAGCGGGACAGGGTTTTAAATCCTACGAGCAGTACTTC

V: TRBV28
size: once
D: TRBD1
J: TRBJ2-7
CDR3: CASSPPGTGDREQYF
DNA: TGTGCCAGCAGTCCCCCCGGGACAGGGGATCGGGAGCAGTACTTC

V: TRBV3-1/TRBV3-2
size: .
D: .
J: TRBJ1-1
CDR3: CASSQAAGEAFF
DNA: TGTGCCAGCAGCCAAGCGGCGGGTGAAGCTTTCTTT

V: TRBV13
size: .
D: .
J: TRBJ2-3
CDR3: CASQNRAVGTDTQYF
DNA: TGTGCCAGCCAAAATAGGGCGGTTGGCACAGATACGCAGTATTTT

V: TRBV7-3
size: .
D: TRBD2
J: TRBJ2-3
CDR3: CASSLAGVDTQYF
DNA: TGTGCCAGCAGCCTAGCGGGGGTAGATACGCAGTATTTT

V: TRBV30
size: .
D: TRBD2
J: TRBJ2-7
CDR3: CAWGFYGTSLYEQYF
DNA: TGTGCCTGGGGCTTCTACGGGACTAGCCTCTACGAGCAGTACTTC

V: TRBV29-1
size: .
D: .
J: TRBJ2-5
CDR3: CSVELGRLWETQYF
DNA: TGCAGCGTTGAATTGGGGAGATTGTGGGAGACCCAGTACTTC

V: TRBV11-3
size: .
D: TRBD1
J: TRBJ2-7
CDR3: CASQKSGQGTYEQYF
DNA: TGTGCCAGCCAAAAATCGGGACAGGGGACCTACGAGCAGTACTTC

V: TRBV19
size: .
D: TRBD2
J: TRBJ2-1
CDR3: CASTMTSGGGNEQFF
DNA: TGTGCCAGTACCATGACTAGCGGGGGGGGTAATGAGCAGTTCTTC

V: TRBV10-3
size: .
D: TRBD2
J: TRBJ2-3
CDR3: CAIGAGGTDTQYF
DNA: TGTGCCATCGGGGCGGGGGGCACAGATACGCAGTATTTT

V: TRBV6-2/TRBV6-3
size: .
D: .
J: TRBJ2-3
CDR3: CASSERRGSDTQYF
DNA: TGTGCCAGCAGCGAGCGTAGGGGGTCAGATACGCAGTATTTT

V: TRBV19
size: .
D: .
J: TRBJ2-7
CDR3: CASSNQGSYEQYF
DNA: TGTGCCAGTAGTAATCAGGGGAGCTACGAGCAGTACTTC

V: TRBV21-1
size: few
D: .
J: TRBJ1-3
CDR3: CASSKQVTEAF
DNA: TGTGCCAGCAGCAAACAGGTGACTGAAGCTTTT

V: TRBV19
size: .
D: .
J: TRBJ1-1
CDR3: CASSPGRNTEAFF
DNA: TGTGCCAGTAGTCCCGGACGGAACACTGAAGCTTTCTTT

V: TRBV25-1
size: .
D: .
J: TRBJ2-1
CDR3: CASSEYSDEQFF
DNA: TGTGCCAGCAGTGAATACAGCGATGAGCAGTTCTTC

V: TRBV2
size: .
D: .
J: TRBJ1-5
CDR3: CASSEGGRRRNQPQHF
DNA: TGTGCCAGCAGTGAGGGGGGCAGGCGACGCAATCAGCCCCAGCATTTT

V: TRBV2
size: .
D: .
J: TRBJ1-1
CDR3: CASSEGGVGTEAFF
DNA: TGTGCCAGCAGTGAAGGGGGGGTGGGCACTGAAGCTTTCTTT

V: TRBV5-1
size: .
D: .
J: TRBJ1-5
CDR3: CASSSRDGNQPQHF
DNA: TGCGCCAGCAGTAGCCGGGACGGCAATCAGCCCCAGCATTTT

V: TRBV9
size: .
D: .
J: TRBJ2-2
CDR3: CASSVQTGVNTGELFF
DNA: TGTGCCAGCAGCGTACAGACGGGGGTGAACACCGGGGAGCTGTTTTTT

V: TRBV5-1
size: .
D: TRBD1
J: TRBJ2-7
CDR3: CASSVGTVYEQYF
DNA: TGCGCCAGCAGCGTAGGGACAGTCTACGAGCAGTACTTC